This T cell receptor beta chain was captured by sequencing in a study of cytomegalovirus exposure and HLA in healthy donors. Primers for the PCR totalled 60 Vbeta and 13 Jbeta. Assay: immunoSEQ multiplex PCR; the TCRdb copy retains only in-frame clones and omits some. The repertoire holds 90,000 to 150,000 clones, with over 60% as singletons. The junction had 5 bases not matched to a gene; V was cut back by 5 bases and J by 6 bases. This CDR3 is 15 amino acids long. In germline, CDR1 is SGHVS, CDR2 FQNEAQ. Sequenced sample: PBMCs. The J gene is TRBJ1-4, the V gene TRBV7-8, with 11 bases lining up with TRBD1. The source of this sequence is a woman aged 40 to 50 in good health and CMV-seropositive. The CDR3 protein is CASSTDRGLDEKLFF. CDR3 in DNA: TGTGCCAGCAGCACGGACAGGGGGCTTGATGAAAAACTGTTTTTT.